These 2 T cell receptor beta chains came from one sample sequenced in a study of blood T cell repertoires in COVID-19. This table comes from immunoSEQ multiplex PCR, and its TCRdb copy is limited to in-frame clones, with some not included. The sample lists more than 400,000 clones; 87% were seen once. Sequenced: PBMCs or T cells enriched from blood (not recorded which). These receptors were obtained from a young woman who had recovered from COVID-19.

The CDR3 DNA is TGTGCCAGCAGCGTAGAGGGGAACAGGGGGCAAGGAGGCTACACCTTC. Translating it yields CASSVEGNRGQGGYTF. V gene TRBV9 combines with J gene TRBJ1-2; 9 nucleotides align to TRBD1. The germline V gene has CDR1 SGDLS and CDR2 YYNGEE. The CDR3 has 16 residues. V was pared by 0 bases and J by 8 bases, with 11 bases of the junction left unmatched.

The J gene is TRBJ1-1, the V gene TRBV3-1 (or the pseudogene TRBV3-2); D ambiguous. The length of the CDR3 is 13 residues. Trimming removed 0 bases from V and 6 bases from J, with 8 bases in between. Looked up from germline, CDR1 is LGHDT and CDR2 is YNNKEL (reference sequence). The CDR3 nucleotides are TGTGCCAGCAGCCAAGATAGCGGTGCTGAAGCTTTCTTT. This codes for CASSQDSGAEAFF.